These 18 T cell receptor beta chains share one sample of origin, sequenced in a study of cytomegalovirus exposure and HLA in healthy donors. In the PCR, 60 Vbeta and 13 Jbeta primers were used. Profiling relied on immunoSEQ multiplex PCR, and the TCRdb table lists in-frame clones only, not all of them. This table holds 200,000 to 250,000 clones, around 80% found once. Sequencing input: PBMCs. All receptors derive from a boy aged 2 to 10 in good health and CMV-seronegative.

This clone was counted a single time. J is TRBJ1-2 and V is TRBV7-8; TRBD1 is a possible D gene (5 bases). This CDR3 comprises 14 residues. V was cut by 1 base and J by 6 bases, with 12 bases left in between. Per germline, CDR1 SGHVS and CDR2 FQNEAQ. The DNA of the CDR3 is TGTGCCAGCAGCTTAGGCAGGGATGAGGATGGCTACACCTTC. It encodes CASSLGRDEDGYTF. Together with reference TRBV7-8 and TRBJ1-2, the CDR3 gives the full variable domain: GAGVSQSPRYKVAKRGQDVALRCDPISGHVSLFWYQQALGQGPEFLTYFQNEAQLDKSGLPSDRFFAERPEGSVSTLKIQRTQQEDSAVYLCASSLGRDEDGYTFGSGTRLTVV.

This chain's CDR3 is CASRSNRGDYGYTF. The CDR3 DNA reads as TGTGCCAGCAGATCCAACAGGGGGGACTATGGCTACACCTTC. This sequence joins TRBV2 and TRBJ1-2, with TRBD1 matching over 8 bases. The CDR3 covers 14 residues. Looked up from germline, CDR1 is SNHLY and CDR2 is FYNNEI. J was trimmed by 3 bases and V by 6 bases; bases with no gene match: 6. The variable domain in full, with the rest retrieved from reference TRBV2 and TRBJ1-2, is EPEVTQTPSHQVTQMGQEVILRCVPISNHLYFYWYRQILGQKVEFLVSFYNNEISEKSEIFDDQFSVERPDGSNFTLKIRSTKLEDSAMYFCASRSNRGDYGYTFGSGTRLTVV.

V and J are TRBV2 and TRBJ1-2; the D gene is possibly TRBD1 (6 bases). The V end was cut by 1 base, the J end by 9 bases, with 12 bases between. The CDR3 extends over 13 amino acids. Germline loops: CDR1 SNHLY, CDR2 FYNNEI. CDR3 DNA: TGTGCCAGCAGTGAAGACAGGGTTGGTCGCTACACCTTC. Protein product: CASSEDRVGRYTF.

This chain joins TRBV9 and TRBJ2-2; tentatively, D is TRBD2 (6 bases). The CDR3 totals 16 residues. V was pared by 4 bases and J by 2 bases, with 15 bases between. Germline V gene sequence: CDR1 SGDLS, CDR2 YYNGEE. The CDR3 region is CASSLGRQPNTGELFF. DNA of the CDR3: TGTGCCAGCAGCCTGGGGAGGCAGCCTAACACCGGGGAGCTGTTTTTT.

Written as DNA, the CDR3 is TGTGCCAGCACCGGGTCAGGGGGAAGCACAGATACGCAGTATTTT. Translated, it gives CASTGSGGSTDTQYF. V is TRBV9 and J is TRBJ2-3; TRBD1 matches 7 bases. Germline CDR1 and CDR2: SGDLS and YYNGEE. V trimming: 6 bases; J trimming: 0 bases; junction bases outside the gene matches: 7. CDR3 length equals 15 residues.

This sequence joins TRBV4-2 and TRBJ2-1; D may be TRBD2 (6 bases). This CDR3 is 13 amino acids long. From germline, CDR1 is LGHNA and CDR2 YNFKEQ. V was pared by 4 bases and J by 6 bases, with 10 bases between. CDR3 DNA: TGTGCCAGCAGCCCAATGGGACTCAATGAGCAGTTCTTC. Protein product: CASSPMGLNEQFF.

This clone was counted once. The gene calls are TRBV18 and TRBJ1-2; TRBD1 might be the D (5 bases). The CDR3 extends over 14 amino acids. The germline CDR1 and CDR2 sequences are KGHSH and LQKENI. Trimming shortened V by 6 bases and J by 6 bases, and 17 bases separated the two germline ends. Here the CDR3 reads CASSSQGIGDGYTF. CDR3 DNA sequence: TGTGCCAGCTCGTCCCAGGGTATCGGCGATGGCTACACCTTC.

This sequence joins TRBV13 and TRBJ2-2; 7 bases are shared with TRBD1. The CDR3 runs 16 residues. Germline loops: CDR1 PRHDT, CDR2 FYEKMQ (reference sequence). V trimming: 3 bases; J trimming: 4 bases; junction bases outside the gene matches: 8. The CDR3 nucleotides read TGTGCCAGCAGCTTGACAGGGAACGAACTCACCGGGGAGCTGTTTTTT. Amino acid sequence: CASSLTGNELTGELFF.

The rearrangement joins TRBV30 to TRBJ2-2; TRBD2 agrees at 8 bases. Germline assignment: CDR1 GTSNPN and CDR2 SVGIG (reference sequence). After removal of 5 bases from V and 2 bases from J, the junction contained 7 bases not matched to a gene. This CDR3 is 15 amino acids long. The CDR3 loop reads CAWQRAGANTGELFF. CDR3 coding DNA: TGTGCCTGGCAAAGAGCGGGGGCAAACACCGGGGAGCTGTTTTTT.

This sequence joins TRBV19 and TRBJ2-7, with D tentatively TRBD1 (5 bases). V lost 5 bases, J lost 0 bases, and 14 bases lay in between. The CDR3 sequence is 15 residues long. Germline V lookup: CDR1 LNHDA, CDR2 SQIVND (reference sequence). The CDR3: CASSGANSYSYEQYF. For the CDR3, the DNA is TGTGCCAGTAGTGGGGCGAACAGCTACTCCTACGAGCAGTACTTC.

The chain employs TRBV6-5 and TRBJ2-2, with TRBD1 as a possible D gene (7 bases). V lost 5 bases and J lost 0, with 10 bases in between. Germline V gives CDR1 MNHEY, CDR2 SVGAGI. The CDR3 consists of 15 residues. CDR3 sequence reads: CASSGGTANTGELFF. The CDR3 DNA sequence: TGTGCCAGCAGTGGAGGGACAGCGAACACCGGGGAGCTGTTTTTT.

The CDR3 reads CASSLKLSGGGTDTQYF. CDR3 DNA: TGCGCCAGCAGCTTAAAACTTAGCGGGGGTGGCACAGATACGCAGTATTTT. The V and J genes are TRBV5-1 and TRBJ2-3; 9 nucleotides line up with TRBD2. Germline assignment: CDR1 SGHRS and CDR2 YFSETQ. Germline trimming cut 2 bases from V and 1 base from J; bases unmatched to any gene: 8. The CDR3 is 17 amino acids. The entire variable domain, with the rest obtained from reference TRBV5-1 and TRBJ2-3, is as follows: KAGVTQTPRYLIKTRGQQVTLSCSPISGHRSVSWYQQTPGQGLQFLFEYFSETQRNKGNFPGRFSGRQFSNSRSEMNVSTLELGDSALYLCASSLKLSGGGTDTQYFGPGTRLTVL.

The chain links TRBV30 to TRBJ1-1, with D possibly TRBD1 on 5 matching bases. The V gene's germline CDR1 is GTSNPN and CDR2 SVGIG (reference sequence). The germline V and J ends were trimmed by 1 base and 6 bases, with 15 bases remaining between them. This CDR3 spans 14 amino acids. The CDR3 DNA follows: TGTGCCTGGAGTGGCGGGGGGGGTGTGCCTGAAGCTTTCTTT. Translation: CAWSGGGGVPEAFF.

The V call is TRBV2, the J call TRBJ1-1, with 11 bases fitting TRBD1. Germline loops: CDR1 SNHLY, CDR2 FYNNEI. V was pared by 8 bases and J by 4 bases, with 0 bases of the junction left unmatched. This CDR3 comprises 12 residues. The CDR3 DNA reads TGTGCCAGCGGACAGGGGGCCACTGAAGCTTTCTTT. Amino acid sequence: CASGQGATEAFF.

Notes on this clone: Within the sample, other DNA sequences also encode this same CDR3. The chain uses TRBV9 and TRBJ2-2; 8 nucleotides align to TRBD1. Germline-derived CDR1 and CDR2 are SGDLS and YYNGEE. The trim removed 0 bases at V and 5 bases at J, leaving 3 bases unmatched. The CDR3 is 15 amino acids. The CDR3 DNA follows: TGTGCCAGCAGCGTAGGAACAGGGGGGACCGGGGAGCTGTTTTTT. Its protein is CASSVGTGGTGELFF.

The chain has TRBV5-4 and TRBJ2-7; D ambiguous. CDR3 length: 13 amino acids. The V end lost 4 bases, the J end lost 8 bases, and 16 bases lay between the germline ends. Germline assignment: CDR1 SGHNT and CDR2 YYREEE (reference sequence). The DNA for the CDR3 is TGTGCCAGCAGCCCAGACTCAGTGTACCAGCAGTACTTC. This sequence encodes CASSPDSVYQQYF.

The V gene is TRBV11-2, the J gene TRBJ1-5; no clear D gene. Germline lookup yields CDR1 SGHAT and CDR2 FQNNGV. Trimming shortened V by 0 bases and J by 4 bases, and 7 bases separated the two germline ends. The CDR3 has 14 amino acids. The DNA for the CDR3 is TGTGCCAGCAGCTTAGACGGCGGTAATCAGCCCCAGCATTTT. Protein product: CASSLDGGNQPQHF.

V is TRBV2 and J is TRBJ2-7; TRBD1 is a possible D gene (6 bases). This CDR3 comprises 14 residues. Trimming cost V 11 bases and J 1 base, with 18 bases left between them. Germline CDR1 reads SNHLY; CDR2 reads FYNNEI. CDR3 DNA: TGTGCCGGAGTTTTTCGGGACACTTCCTACGAGCAGTACTTC. This codes for CAGVFRDTSYEQYF.